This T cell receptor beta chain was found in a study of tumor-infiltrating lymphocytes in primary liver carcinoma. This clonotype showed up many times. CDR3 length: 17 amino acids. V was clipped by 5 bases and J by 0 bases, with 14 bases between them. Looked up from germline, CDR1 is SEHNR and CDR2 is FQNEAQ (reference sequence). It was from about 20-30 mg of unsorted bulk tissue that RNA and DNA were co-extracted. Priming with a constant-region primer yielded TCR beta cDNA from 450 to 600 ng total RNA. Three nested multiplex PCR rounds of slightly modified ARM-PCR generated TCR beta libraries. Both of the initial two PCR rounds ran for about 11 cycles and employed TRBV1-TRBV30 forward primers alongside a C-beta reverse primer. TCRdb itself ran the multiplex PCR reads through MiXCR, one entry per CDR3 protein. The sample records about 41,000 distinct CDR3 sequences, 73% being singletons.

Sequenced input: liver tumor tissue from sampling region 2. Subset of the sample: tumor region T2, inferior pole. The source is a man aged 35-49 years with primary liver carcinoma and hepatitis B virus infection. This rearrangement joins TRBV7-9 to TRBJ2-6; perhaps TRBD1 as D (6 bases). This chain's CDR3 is CASSPDRLSSGANVLTF. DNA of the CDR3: TGTGCCAGCAGCCCCGACAGGTTAAGCTCTGGGGCCAACGTCCTGACTTTC. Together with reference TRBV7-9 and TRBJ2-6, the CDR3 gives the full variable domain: DTGVSQNPRHKITKRGQNVTFRCDPISEHNRLYWYRQTLGQGPEFLTYFQNEAQLEKSRLLSDRFSAERPKGSFSTLEIQRTEQGDSAMYLCASSPDRLSSGANVLTFGAGSRLTVL.